The clone carrying this TCR beta chain has ten or more counts. The data stem from a study of T-cell reconstitution after alpha-beta-depleted transplantation in children. Preparing the TCRbeta library involved the use of unique molecular identifiers. A single record per CDR3 protein comes from TCRdb applying MiXCR to the PCR reads. This sample has 200,000 to 300,000 distinct CDR3 sequences, with 12% found just once. This CDR3 has 14 residues. The V and J ends lost 3 bases and 3 bases respectively, with 11 bases between them. Sequenced material: PBMCs from the stem cell graft donor, taken from the stem cell graft. This clonotype was sampled from a human donor who donated a stem cell graft to a child with acute lymphoblastic leukemia. V is TRBV12-3 or TRBV12-4 and J is TRBJ1-2; D gene ambiguous. The DNA for the CDR3 is TGTGCCAGCAGTTTTTGGGGAAAGGACTATGGCTACACCTTC. Protein: CASSFWGKDYGYTF.